The 27 T cell receptor beta chains in this list originate from one sample, sequenced in a study of human T cells and chemical hapten exposure. The sample's time point: patch test 2, 6 weeks after DPC sensitization. Sample treatment: therapeutic diphenylcyclopropenone sensitization with weekly scalp DPC. TCRdb re-derived calls from the RACE reads in MiXCR, one entry per CDR3 protein. The sample holds fewer than 150,000 distinct CDR3 sequences, about 11% seen once. The sequencing used whole blood, collected in connection with sensitization to the hapten diphenylcyclopropenone (DPC). Source of these receptors: a woman aged 50 to 65 with alopecia areata. Some clones in this sample may be carry-over from other donors' samples.

This clonotype was seen a handful of times. This chain links TRBV11-2 with TRBJ1-5; D may be TRBD1 (5 bases). V lost 5 bases, J lost 3 bases, and 11 bases lay in between. The germline gives CDR1 SGHAT, CDR2 FQNNGV. The CDR3 runs 14 residues. CDR3 in amino acids: CASSPDRYNQPQHF. The CDR3 coding sequence is TGTGCCAGCAGCCCAGACAGATACAATCAGCCCCAGCATTTT.

This clonotype was observed many times. The chain is built from TRBV28 and TRBJ1-5; 8 bases align to TRBD1. The CDR3 consists of 15 residues. The germline V gene encodes CDR1 MDHEN and CDR2 SYDVKM. Trimming cost V 7 bases and J 6 bases; bases outside gene matches: 11. For the CDR3, the DNA is TGTGCCAGCACCCCAATCCGGACAGGGCCTCAGCCCCAGCATTTT. Translation gives CASTPIRTGPQPQHF.

The rearrangement uses TRBV5-5 and TRBJ1-5; D is possibly TRBD1 (5 bases). The CDR3 runs 14 residues. The V and J ends lost 2 bases and 7 bases respectively, with 13 bases between them. The germline CDR1 and CDR2 sequences are SGHKS and YYEKEE (reference sequence). CDR3 DNA sequence: TGTGCCAGCAGCTTAAGACTAGACAGACAGCCCCAGCATTTT. It yields the protein CASSLRLDRQPQHF. The complete variable domain, with remaining parts taken from reference TRBV5-5 and TRBJ1-5, reads DAGVTQSPTHLIKTRGQQVTLRCSPISGHKSVSWYQQVLGQGPQFIFQYYEKEERGRGNFPDRFSARQFPNYSSELNVNALLLGDSALYLCASSLRLDRQPQHFGDGTRLSIL.

The gene calls are TRBV25-1 and TRBJ1-1; D unresolved. The CDR3 extends over 14 amino acids. CDR1 MGHDK and CDR2 SYGVNS come from the germline V gene. V was trimmed by 1 base and J by 3 bases, leaving 9 bases between them. The CDR3 coding sequence is TGTGCCAGCAGTGAATTAAGGGAGTACACTGAAGCTTTCTTT. This sequence encodes CASSELREYTEAFF. The full variable domain, completed using reference TRBV25-1 and TRBJ1-1, is EADIYQTPRYLVIGTGKKITLECSQTMGHDKMYWYQQDPGMELHLIHYSYGVNSTEKGDLSSESTVSRIRTEHFPLTLESARPSHTSQYLCASSELREYTEAFFGQGTRLTVV.

The table lists this clonotype with a few counts. The chain has TRBV28 and TRBJ1-5, with no clear D. CDR1 MDHEN and CDR2 SYDVKM come from the germline V gene. There are 10 residues in the CDR3. The V end lost 6 bases, the J end lost 12 bases, and 9 bases lay between the germline ends. CDR3 region: CASRGTGQHF. The CDR3 bases are TGTGCCAGCAGGGGAACGGGCCAGCATTTT.

This clonotype was detected ten times or more. V gene TRBV25-1 combines with J gene TRBJ1-6; a weak D match, TRBD1 (5 bases). CDR1 and CDR2 from the germline V gene are MGHDK and SYGVNS. Trimming removed 3 bases at V and 10 bases at J, with 13 bases between. The CDR3 extends over 14 amino acids. For the CDR3, the DNA is TGTGCCAGCAGTGAGGTTGGGGGGAGCTCACCCCTCCACTTT. As protein: CASSEVGGSSPLHF.

This clonotype was seen at least ten times. The junction shows a germline mismatch at one end, possibly a read error. The chain couples TRBV7-6 to TRBJ1-1, with TRBD1 as a possible D gene (6 bases). The length of the CDR3 is 17 residues. Germline V gene sequence: CDR1 SGHVS, CDR2 FNYEAQ. For the CDR3, the DNA is TGTGCCAGCAGCGCGTACCCGGGGGGCTCTGGGAACACTGAAGCTTCCTTT. Encoded protein: CASSAYPGGSGNTEASF.

In the case of this clonotype: The junction and the germline gene differ at one end; a read error may be behind it. CDR3 nucleotides: TGTGCCAGTAGCATAGGGGCGGACTCGTCCTACGAGCAGTACTTC. Protein: CASSIGADSSYEQYF. The chain is built from TRBV19 and TRBJ2-7; D tentatively reads TRBD1 or TRBD2 (5 bases each). Germline V gene data show CDR1 as LNHDA and CDR2 as SQIVND (reference sequence). The CDR3 is 15 amino acids.

To note about this clonotype: This clone may be a read error of a much larger clone one base away. The V and J genes are TRBV6-6 and TRBJ1-1; D not resolved. The CDR3 is made up of 14 amino acids. Germline V gene lookup returns CDR1 MNHNY and CDR2 SVGAGI (reference sequence). The CDR3 coding sequence is TGTGCCAGCAGTCCTATAGGACGGCTCACTGAAGCTTCCTTT. This codes for CASSPIGRLTEASF.

This clonotype has a handful of counts. This chain connects TRBV5-1 to TRBJ1-4; D may be TRBD1 (5 bases). This CDR3 has 14 residues. V lost 0 bases and J 3 bases, leaving 6 bases between the germline ends. CDR1 is SGHRS, CDR2 YFSETQ, per germline. CDR3 in DNA: TGCGCCAGCAGCTTGGAACAGGCTAATGAAAAACTGTTTTTT. Residues: CASSLEQANEKLFF. The full variable domain, rest sourced from reference TRBV5-1 and TRBJ1-4, is KAGVTQTPRYLIKTRGQQVTLSCSPISGHRSVSWYQQTPGQGLQFLFEYFSETQRNKGNFPGRFSGRQFSNSRSEMNVSTLELGDSALYLCASSLEQANEKLFFGSGTQLSVL.

This clonotype was counted between two and nine times. V is TRBV12-3 or TRBV12-4 and J is TRBJ2-4; 12 bases are shared with TRBD2. Germline trimming cut 0 bases from V and 7 bases from J; bases unmatched to any gene: 10. This CDR3 comprises 18 residues. CDR3 nucleotide sequence: TGTGCCAGCAGTTTAGCATCCAGGACTAGCGGGAAAACGAACATTCAGTACTTC. It is translated as CASSLASRTSGKTNIQYF.

This clonotype has just a few counts. CDR3 in amino acids: CASLGGAGNTIYF. The CDR3 DNA is TGTGCCAGCTTGGGGGGGGCTGGAAACACCATATATTTT. This chain uses TRBV28 with TRBJ1-3, with a tentative D call TRBD1 (5 bases). Germline V lookup: CDR1 MDHEN, CDR2 SYDVKM. V gave up 8 bases and J gave up 2 bases, with 10 bases separating them. This CDR3 is built from 13 residues.

This clonotype was counted ten times or more. The chain recombines TRBV7-2 with TRBJ2-1; D is perhaps TRBD1 (5 bases). CDR3 length equals 14 residues. Trimming removed 5 bases from V and 2 bases from J, with 10 bases in between. CDR1 SGHTA and CDR2 FQGNSA come from the germline V gene. CDR3 protein: CASSDAGTYNEQFF. The CDR3 DNA sequence: TGTGCCAGCAGCGACGCAGGGACCTACAATGAGCAGTTCTTC.

This clonotype was seen at least ten times. The rearrangement joins TRBV7-8 to TRBJ2-1, with D perhaps matching TRBD2 (5 bases). Deletions cut 6 bases from V and 7 bases from J, with 19 bases between. The germline V gene has CDR1 SGHVS and CDR2 FQNEAQ. CDR3 length: 15 amino acids. The CDR3 loop reads CASRAREASWNEQFF. The CDR3 DNA is TGTGCCAGCAGAGCAAGAGAAGCTAGCTGGAATGAGCAGTTCTTC.

This clonotype was counted ten times or more. The J gene is TRBJ2-7, the V gene TRBV6-1, with 9 bases matching TRBD2. Germline CDR1 is MNHNS and CDR2 is SASEGT. Germline trimming cut 6 bases from V and 3 bases from J; bases unmatched to any gene: 9. CDR3 size: 15 residues. Written as DNA, the CDR3 is TGTGCCAGCAGCCCAACGGCGGGAGGGGACTACGAGCAGTACTTC. Its translation is CASSPTAGGDYEQYF.

This clonotype was seen ten or more times. The chain couples TRBV12-3 or TRBV12-4 to TRBJ2-3, with 16 bases fitting TRBD2. V lost 4 bases to trimming and J lost 10 bases; unmatched junction nucleotides: 20. CDR3 length equals 20 residues. This CDR3 reads CASSSLSGGTSGRAVMAQYF. As DNA, the CDR3 is TGTGCCAGCAGTTCCCTTAGCGGCGGGACTAGCGGGAGGGCTGTTATGGCGCAGTATTTT.

V is TRBV24-1 and J is TRBJ2-6, with TRBD1 matching over 7 bases. The CDR3 is 19 residues long. V lost 3 bases to trimming and J lost 0 bases; unmatched junction nucleotides: 10. The germline V gene encodes CDR1 KGHDR and CDR2 SFDVKD. CDR3 region: CATSDLRQGARSGANVLTF. Here the CDR3 DNA reads TGTGCCACCAGTGATCTCCGACAGGGAGCGCGCTCTGGGGCCAACGTCCTGACTTTC.

The chain couples TRBV20-1 to TRBJ2-2; no clear D gene. The V end was cut by 0 bases, the J end by 4 bases, with 9 bases between. The CDR3 extends over 14 amino acids. The germline V gene encodes CDR1 DFQATT and CDR2 SNEGSKA (reference sequence). The CDR3 coding sequence is TGCAGTGCTAGAGATATCGTCGGCACCGGGGAGCTGTTTTTT. Its protein is CSARDIVGTGELFF.

This clonotype has only a few counts. The chain is built from TRBV3-1 and TRBJ2-3, with 15 bases lining up with TRBD2. Germline V gives CDR1 LGHDT, CDR2 YNNKEL (reference sequence). V lost 4 bases to trimming and J lost 10 bases; unmatched junction nucleotides: 9. The CDR3 covers 16 residues. The CDR3 DNA follows: TGTGCCAGCAGCCCCGGGACTAGCGGGAGGTCCAGGTCGCAGTATTTT. It yields the protein CASSPGTSGRSRSQYF.

As DNA, the CDR3 is TGTGCCAGCAGCACCGCCGGGCCCTCCAACCGGTTTAACTATGGCTACACCTTC. This translates into CASSTAGPSNRFNYGYTF. The chain joins TRBV21-1 to TRBJ1-2. TRBV21-1 represents a pseudogene. The CDR3 runs 18 residues.

The gene calls are TRBV5-1 and TRBJ2-5; 7 bases fit TRBD2. CDR3 size: 18 residues. V shed 4 bases and J 2 bases; nucleotides not matched to a gene: 17. Germline CDR1 and CDR2: SGHRS and YFSETQ. The CDR3 DNA follows: TGCGCCAGCAGCGCCCGCAAATTCCCGGGACTAACACAAGAGACCCAGTACTTC. Encoded protein: CASSARKFPGLTQETQYF.

This clonotype was seen a few times. This chain connects TRBV18 to TRBJ1-4; D call uncertain. V was pared by 3 bases and J by 8 bases, with 7 bases between. Germline V gene sequence: CDR1 KGHSH, CDR2 LQKENI. The CDR3 is made up of 12 amino acids. The DNA for the CDR3 is TGTGCCAGCTCACCTACAGCCGAAAAACTGTTTTTT. This gives the protein CASSPTAEKLFF.

The chain has TRBV29-1 and TRBJ2-6; no clear D. Per germline, CDR1 SQVTM and CDR2 ANQGSEA. Trimming cost V 4 bases and J 3 bases, with 4 bases left between them. CDR3 length: 12 residues. The CDR3, as DNA: TGCAGCGTTGGCTTTGGGGCCAACGTCCTGACTTTC. Protein: CSVGFGANVLTF.

The sample holds a few counts of this clonotype. The chain links TRBV7-2 to TRBJ2-1, with no clear D. Trimming took 6 bases from V and 8 from J, leaving 17 bases between them. The CDR3 extends over 14 amino acids. Germline V lookup: CDR1 SGHTA, CDR2 FQGNSA. The CDR3 here is CASRFTGPRDEQFF. The CDR3 nucleotides are TGTGCCAGCAGGTTTACCGGGCCCCGGGATGAGCAGTTCTTC. Based on the CDR3 plus reference TRBV7-2 and TRBJ2-1, the full variable domain is GAGVSQSPSNKVTEKGKDVELRCDPISGHTALYWYRQSLGQGLEFLIYFQGNSAPDKSGLPSDRFSAERTGGSVSTLTIQRTQQEDSAVYLCASRFTGPRDEQFFGPGTRLTVL.

The chain couples TRBV4-1 to TRBJ1-5; no reliable D call. The CDR3 spans 16 residues. Trimming removed 0 bases from V and 3 bases from J, with 12 bases in between. Germline CDR1 and CDR2: MGHRA and YSYEKL. The CDR3 sequence is CASSQEPGLLNQPQHF. In DNA form, the CDR3 reads TGCGCCAGCAGCCAAGAACCGGGTCTGCTCAATCAGCCCCAGCATTTT.

The genes are TRBV19 and TRBJ1-6; no firm D call. Germline CDR1 is LNHDA and CDR2 is SQIVND (reference sequence). The germline V and J ends were trimmed by 2 bases and 5 bases, with 4 bases remaining between them. The CDR3 is 13 residues long. The CDR3 DNA follows: TGTGCCAGTAGTATAAACGATAATTCACCCCTCCACTTT. Encoded protein: CASSINDNSPLHF.

This clonotype was seen only a few times. This chain uses TRBV14 with TRBJ2-5; D call uncertain. The CDR3 loop spans 13 amino acids. Germline V CDR1 and CDR2: SGHDN, FVKESK. V shed 2 bases and J shed 5 bases, with 9 bases lying between them. CDR3 sequence reads: CASSQYSRETQYF. In DNA form, the CDR3 reads TGTGCCAGCAGCCAATACAGCCGGGAGACCCAGTACTTC.